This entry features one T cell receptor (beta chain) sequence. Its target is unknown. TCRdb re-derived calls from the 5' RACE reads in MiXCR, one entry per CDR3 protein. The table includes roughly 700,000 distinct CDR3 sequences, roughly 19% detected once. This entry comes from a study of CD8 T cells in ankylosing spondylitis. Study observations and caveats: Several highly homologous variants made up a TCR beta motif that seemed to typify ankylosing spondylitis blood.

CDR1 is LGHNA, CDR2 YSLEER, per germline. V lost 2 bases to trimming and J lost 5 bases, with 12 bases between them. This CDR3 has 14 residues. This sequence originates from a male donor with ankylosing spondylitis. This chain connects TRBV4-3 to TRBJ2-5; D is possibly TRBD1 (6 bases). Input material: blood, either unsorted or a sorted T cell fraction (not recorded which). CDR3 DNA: TGCGCCAGCAGCCAAAACAGGGTCCGGGAGACCCAGTACTTC. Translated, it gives CASSQNRVRETQYF.